Presented here are 25 T cell receptor beta chains from one specimen sequenced in a study of CD8+ T cells in alopecia areata. As for treatment: oral pan-JAK inhibitor, 5-10 mg twice daily. It was cDNA, reverse transcribed from extracted RNA, that served as the sequencing template. Some clones are missing from TCRdb's copy, which holds only in-frame ones; the method was immunoSEQ multiplex PCR. The sample contains roughly 200,000 clones, roughly two fifths of which appear only once. The sequenced sample was CD4+ T cells sorted from blood, obtained at week 34, from a patient treated with tofacitinib. The source is a human donor with alopecia areata.

The chain uses TRBV19 and TRBJ2-1; D remains ambiguous. The CDR3 is 11 amino acids. Trimming cost V 7 bases and J 9 bases, with 10 bases left between them. Germline V gene sequence: CDR1 LNHDA, CDR2 SQIVND (reference sequence). The CDR3 DNA reads as TGTGCCAGTACCTTGACGGGTGAGCAGTTCTTC. Amino acid sequence: CASTLTGEQFF.

The rearrangement uses TRBV29-1 and TRBJ2-5, with 7 bases identical to TRBD1. Per the germline V gene, CDR1 is SQVTM and CDR2 is ANQGSEA. With V trimmed by 6 bases and J by 6 bases, 10 bases remained unmatched. The CDR3 runs to 13 residues. CDR3 residues: CSVQNYRGQTQYF. The DNA for the CDR3 is TGCAGCGTCCAGAACTACAGGGGCCAGACCCAGTACTTC.

This clone was observed a few times. The rearrangement links TRBV7-9 to TRBJ1-2; 9 nucleotides align to TRBD1. The CDR3 loop spans 15 amino acids. The junction had 8 bases not matched to a gene; V was cut back by 3 bases and J by 6 bases. From germline, CDR1 is SEHNR and CDR2 FQNEAQ (reference sequence). The chain's CDR3 is CASSFSGTGNDGYTF. In DNA form, the CDR3 reads TGTGCCAGCAGCTTCTCCGGGACAGGGAATGATGGCTACACCTTC.

This clone has a handful of counts. The genes are TRBV30 and TRBJ2-7; D might be TRBD2 (7 bases). The CDR3 totals 14 residues. Trimming cost V 3 bases and J 6 bases, with 18 bases left between them. Germline V gene sequence: CDR1 GTSNPN, CDR2 SVGIG (reference sequence). The CDR3 sequence is CAWRSGGGSSEQYF. CDR3 DNA sequence: TGTGCCTGGAGATCCGGCGGGGGCTCTTCCGAGCAGTACTTC.

This chain joins TRBV5-1 and TRBJ1-4, with D uncertain. V was trimmed by 4 bases and J by 0 bases, leaving 16 bases between them. The CDR3 is 17 amino acids. Germline V gene lookup returns CDR1 SGHRS and CDR2 YFSETQ. In DNA form, the CDR3 reads TGCGCCAGCAGCCTGTCAACCGGACGGACAACTAATGAAAAACTGTTTTTT. Its protein product is CASSLSTGRTTNEKLFF.

This clone has only a few counts. CDR3 residues: CASSIMGRVLFEQYF. As DNA, the CDR3 is TGTGCCAGCAGCATAATGGGCAGGGTGTTGTTCGAGCAGTACTTC. V is TRBV5-6 and J is TRBJ2-7; D perhaps matches TRBD1 (5 bases). This CDR3 spans 15 amino acids. Germline V lookup: CDR1 SGHDT, CDR2 YYEEEE. Trimming pared 4 bases from V and 6 bases from J, leaving 20 bases between. The full variable domain, with the rest looked up from reference TRBV5-6 and TRBJ2-7, is DAGVTQSPTHLIKTRGQQVTLRCSPKSGHDTVSWYQQALGQGPQFIFQYYEEEERQRGNFPDRFSGHQFPNYSSELNVNALLLGDSALYLCASSIMGRVLFEQYFGPGTRLTVT.

This clone occurred a few times. J is TRBJ2-1 and V is TRBV7-2; D is uncertain. Trimming pared 1 base from V and 5 bases from J, leaving 6 bases between. The CDR3 runs to 13 residues. Germline V gene lookup returns CDR1 SGHTA and CDR2 FQGNSA. The CDR3 coding sequence is TGTGCCAGCAGCTTAGTATCGCACAATGAGCAGTTCTTC. Its protein is CASSLVSHNEQFF.

This clone was picked up a small number of times. This chain connects TRBV5-1 to TRBJ2-2, with 10 nucleotides matching TRBD1. V was clipped by 4 bases and J by 7 bases; unmatched bases: 7. CDR1 is SGHRS, CDR2 YFSETQ, per germline. The CDR3 loop spans 15 amino acids. The CDR3 is CASSQDRGRGGELFF. The DNA for the CDR3 is TGCGCCAGCAGCCAAGACAGGGGGCGAGGCGGGGAGCTGTTTTTT.

The V call is TRBV4-1, the J call TRBJ1-3; D unclear. Trimming removed 3 bases at V and 1 base at J, with 13 bases between. Germline V CDR1 and CDR2: MGHRA, YSYEKL. There are 16 residues in the CDR3. The CDR3 bases are TGCGCCAGCAGCCAGCCGCGGCAGGAGTCTGGAAACACCATATATTTT. Translating gives CASSQPRQESGNTIYF.

There are a few counts of this clone. This sequence joins TRBV2 and TRBJ1-3; possible D gene TRBD1, 5 bases. From germline, CDR1 is SNHLY and CDR2 FYNNEI. Deletions cut 2 bases from V and 3 bases from J, with 11 bases between. This CDR3 has 15 amino acids. CDR3 region: CASSETRDVGNTIYF. CDR3 DNA sequence: TGTGCCAGCAGTGAAACCCGGGACGTTGGAAACACCATATATTTT.

The sample holds a few counts of this clone. The rearrangement joins TRBV7-9 to TRBJ2-7; D remains ambiguous. Germline lookup yields CDR1 SEHNR and CDR2 FQNEAQ (reference sequence). The CDR3 loop spans 12 amino acids. V was trimmed by 4 bases and J by 4 bases, leaving 8 bases between them. The CDR3 reads CASSSQVYEQYF. CDR3 coding DNA: TGTGCCAGCAGCTCTCAAGTGTACGAGCAGTACTTC.

The rearrangement uses TRBV1 and TRBJ1-4; the table names TRBD1, a call not compared with the DNA. TRBV1 is reported as a pseudogene. CDR3 size: 19 residues. The CDR3 region is CTSSQDLGTDDTTNEKLFF. The CDR3 nucleotides read TGCACCAGCAGCCAAGATCTTGGGACAGACGATACAACTAATGAAAAACTGTTTTTT.

The V call is TRBV5-1, the J call TRBJ1-1; D not certain. The length of the CDR3 is 13 residues. Germline V gene data show CDR1 as SGHRS and CDR2 as YFSETQ. Trimming removed 3 bases from V and 5 bases from J, with 11 bases in between. The CDR3 DNA reads TGCGCCAGCAGCTGGACCTTAGGGACTGAAGCTTTCTTT. Translated, it gives CASSWTLGTEAFF.

The chain couples TRBV15 to TRBJ2-2; weak D call: TRBD2 (5 bases). Germline lookup yields CDR1 LNHNV and CDR2 YYDKDF (reference sequence). V was pared by 0 bases and J by 0 bases, with 8 bases between. The CDR3 spans 16 residues. CDR3 loop: CATSREGAANTGELFF. The CDR3 DNA sequence: TGTGCCACCAGCAGAGAGGGAGCCGCGAACACCGGGGAGCTGTTTTTT.

This clone was counted once. V is TRBV5-6 and J is TRBJ1-5; D gene uncertain. The CDR3 covers 15 residues. The V end was cut by 0 bases, the J end by 0 bases, with 7 bases between. Per the germline V gene, CDR1 is SGHDT and CDR2 is YYEEEE. CDR3 sequence: CASSLGQISNQPQHF. CDR3 nucleotides: TGTGCCAGCAGCTTGGGGCAGATTAGCAATCAGCCCCAGCATTTT.

The table lists this clone with a few counts. The V call is TRBV21-1, the J call TRBJ2-6; the table's D call of TRBD1 was not tested on the DNA. TRBV21-1 is labeled a pseudogene. This CDR3 spans 20 amino acids. The CDR3 protein is CASSKAIGGTACSGANVLTF. CDR3 bases: TGTGCCAGCAGCAAAGCGATAGGCGGGACAGCCTGTTCTGGGGCCAACGTCCTGACTTTC.

This chain connects TRBV30 to TRBJ2-7; D not certain. The CDR3 contains 13 residues. Germline loops: CDR1 GTSNPN, CDR2 SVGIG (reference sequence). V shed 0 bases and J shed 1 base, with 7 bases lying between them. This CDR3 reads CAWSVTRSYEQYF. CDR3 nucleotides: TGTGCCTGGAGTGTAACAAGGTCCTACGAGCAGTACTTC.

The genes are TRBV7-9 and TRBJ1-1; 9 bases agree with TRBD1. Germline V CDR1 and CDR2: SEHNR, FQNEAQ (reference sequence). This CDR3 has 12 amino acids. The V and J ends lost 5 bases and 11 bases, in that order; junction bases with no gene match: 6. The CDR3 here is CASSHRGRDAFF. In nucleotides, the CDR3 is TGTGCCAGCAGCCACAGGGGGCGCGATGCTTTCTTT.

This clone came up a few times. The V and J genes are TRBV4-1 and TRBJ2-1; 9 nucleotides line up with TRBD2. This CDR3 spans 16 amino acids. V trimming: 4 bases; J trimming: 4 bases; junction bases outside the gene matches: 8. Germline CDR1 MGHRA, CDR2 YSYEKL. The CDR3 sequence is CASSRTLAGSYNEQFF. DNA for the CDR3: TGCGCCAGCAGCCGCACTCTAGCGGGATCTTACAATGAGCAGTTCTTC.

This chain joins TRBV18 and TRBJ1-6; TRBD1 aligns across 10 bases. From germline, CDR1 is KGHSH and CDR2 LQKENI. Trimming took 6 bases from V and 14 from J; bases not matched to a gene: 13. This CDR3 spans 15 amino acids. CDR3 bases: TGTGCCAGCTCGACACCGGGACAGGGGATGATTGCCCTCCACTTT. Translation gives CASSTPGQGMIALHF.

This clone was picked up a small number of times. The rearrangement joins TRBV11-2 to TRBJ1-2; D not resolved. Trimming stripped 2 bases from V and 6 bases from J, with 16 bases between. Germline CDR1 SGHAT, CDR2 FQNNGV. The CDR3 loop spans 15 amino acids. This chain's CDR3 is CASSLRLDGQDGYTF. DNA of the CDR3: TGTGCCAGCAGCTTAAGGTTGGACGGTCAGGATGGCTACACCTTC.

The gene calls are TRBV28 and TRBJ1-4; no clear D. V lost 7 bases and J lost 8, with 14 bases in between. Germline V CDR1 and CDR2: MDHEN, SYDVKM. The length of the CDR3 is 13 residues. Here the CDR3 reads CASKDGGWEKLFF. CDR3 nucleotides: TGTGCCAGCAAGGACGGAGGCTGGGAAAAACTGTTTTTT. The full variable domain, its missing parts supplied by reference TRBV28 and TRBJ1-4, is DVKVTQSSRYLVKRTGEKVFLECVQDMDHENMFWYRQDPGLGLRLIYFSYDVKMKEKGDIPEGYSVSREKKERFSLILESASTNQTSMYLCASKDGGWEKLFFGSGTQLSVL.

This clone showed up just a few times. The chain joins TRBV5-1 to TRBJ2-5; a weak D match, TRBD1 (6 bases). V was shortened by 6 bases and J by 2 bases, with 11 bases between the two germline ends. The CDR3 runs 13 residues. CDR1 is SGHRS and CDR2 is YFSETQ in the germline V gene. CDR3 in DNA: TGCGCCAGCAATCCAGGACAGCAAGAGACCCAGTACTTC. It specifies CASNPGQQETQYF.

This rearrangement joins TRBV4-1 to TRBJ2-7; D is unclear. Germline loops: CDR1 MGHRA, CDR2 YSYEKL. The CDR3 totals 15 residues. Between the trimmed V and J ends, which lost 4 bases and 1 base, there was a span of 14 bases. This CDR3 is CASSPIGRTSYEQYF. CDR3 nucleotides: TGCGCCAGCAGCCCCATCGGGCGAACTTCCTACGAGCAGTACTTC.

This clone has only a few counts. This chain links TRBV2 with TRBJ2-1, with TRBD2 as a possible D gene (6 bases). The germline V and J ends were trimmed by 6 bases and 4 bases, with 16 bases remaining between them. The CDR3 is 15 amino acids. Germline values: CDR1 SNHLY, CDR2 FYNNEI. As DNA, the CDR3 is TGTGCCAGCAGAAACGGGACTTACCGTTACAATGAGCAGTTCTTC. It specifies CASRNGTYRYNEQFF.